The rows below give T cell receptor beta chains drawn from one sample of a study of T cells after posttransplantation cyclophosphamide. TCRdb keeps only in-frame clones here, not all; method: immunoSEQ multiplex PCR. Of more than 9,000 clones in the sample, about 89% were seen once. The source was CD4+ T cells sorted from PBMCs, collected after allogeneic stem cell transplant with posttransplant cyclophosphamide. These receptors were obtained from a male patient between 25 and 39 years old who received an allogeneic stem cell transplant from a related donor, was CMV-positive, and had acute GVHD only. A subset of T cells may come from the graft donor. The CDR3 runs from the conserved cysteine through the conserved F or W. The D gene is left open where the match is weak. Clone sizes are given selectively: once, few, many, or a class where the clone is expanded.

CDR3 length	clone size	D gene	J gene	V gene	CDR3 DNA	CDR3 protein
13	NA	NA	TRBJ1-1	TRBV19	TGTGCCAGTTCTCGCCCAGGGAACACTGAAGCTTTCTTT	CASSRPGNTEAFF
13	NA	NA	TRBJ2-5	TRBV18	TGTGCCAGCTCACTGTCATCCGGGGAGACCCAGTACTTC	CASSLSSGETQYF
16	NA	NA	TRBJ1-1	TRBV27	TGTGCCAGCAACCGTAAAGGGGTGCGCATGAACACTGAAGCTTTCTTT	CASNRKGVRMNTEAFF
15	NA	NA	TRBJ1-5	TRBV19	TGTGCCAGTAAGGGGGTAACGGGTATCAATCAGCCCCAGCATTTT	CASKGVTGINQPQHF
16	NA	NA	TRBJ1-1	TRBV14	TGTGCCAGCAGACCAAGAGGGGGAAACATGAACACTGAAGCTTTCTTT	CASRPRGGNMNTEAFF
13	NA	NA	TRBJ2-3	TRBV5-6	TGTGCCAGCAGCTTTGGGCCCACAGATACGCAGTATTTT	CASSFGPTDTQYF
14	NA	TRBD2	TRBJ2-5	TRBV5-1	TGCGCCAGCAGGACTAGCGGGGGGGCGGAGACCCAGTACTTC	CASRTSGGAETQYF
17	NA	NA	TRBJ2-3	TRBV15	TGTGCCACCAGCAGAGATTTAAGCGGCAGCGTAACAGATACGCAGTATTTT	CATSRDLSGSVTDTQYF
14	NA	NA	TRBJ1-5	TRBV19	TGTGCCAGTAGTACTCAGGATAGCAATCAGCCCCAGCATTTT	CASSTQDSNQPQHF
16	NA	NA	TRBJ1-1	TRBV6-5	TGTGCCAGCAGTTCATCTAGGGTACGGGGTATTCCGGAAGCTTTCTTT	CASSSSRVRGIPEAFF
14	few	TRBD1	TRBJ1-3	TRBV5-1	TGCGCCAGCAGCCAACAGGGGTTTGGAAACACCATATATTTT	CASSQQGFGNTIYF
15	NA	TRBD1	TRBJ1-1	TRBV11-2	TGTGCCAGCAGCTTAGTAGGGGGCGCCCCCACTGAAGCTTTCTTT	CASSLVGGAPTEAFF
14	NA	NA	TRBJ1-1	TRBV6-4	TGTGCCAGCAGTCCAACCTCGGGAGGCACTGAAGCTTTCTTT	CASSPTSGGTEAFF
15	NA	TRBD1	TRBJ1-6	TRBV19	TGTGCCAGTAGTAACCGGGACAGTTATAATTCACCCCTCCACTTT	CASSNRDSYNSPLHF
13	NA	NA	TRBJ1-2	TRBV7-2	TGTGCCAGCAGCTTGGGGCAGGTCTATGGCTACACCTTC	CASSLGQVYGYTF
16	NA	NA	TRBJ2-1	TRBV7-2	TGTGCCAGCAGCTTAGGGACGGGCCGGGGTTGGAATGAGCAGTTCTTC	CASSLGTGRGWNEQFF
16	NA	TRBD2	TRBJ2-5	TRBV9	TGTGCCAGCAGCGTAGTTGGTAGCGGGCCCCAAGAGACCCAGTACTTC	CASSVVGSGPQETQYF
14	NA	NA	TRBJ2-7	TRBV2	TGTGCCAGCACCCCGTTGGCGGAAACCTACGAGCAGTACTTC	CASTPLAETYEQYF
13	NA	TRBD1	TRBJ1-5	TRBV19	TGTGCCAGTAGGAGGACAGGGGACCAGCCCCAGCATTTT	CASRRTGDQPQHF
14	NA	NA	TRBJ2-5	TRBV2	TGTGCCAGCAAAGATAGGCGGGCCGGAGAGACCCAGTACTTC	CASKDRRAGETQYF
14	NA	NA	TRBJ2-1	TRBV27	TGTGCCAGCAGTTTCTGGGGGCACGGCAATGAGCAGTTCTTC	CASSFWGHGNEQFF
13	NA	NA	TRBJ1-1	TRBV11-3	TGTGCCAGCAGCTTACAGGGGAACACTGAAGCTTTCTTT	CASSLQGNTEAFF
17	NA	TRBD2	TRBJ2-3	TRBV5-1	TGCGCCAGCAGCTTACGTCCGGGACTAGCGGGGGTAGATACGCAGTATTTT	CASSLRPGLAGVDTQYF
15	NA	NA	TRBJ2-4	TRBV7-8	TGTGCCAGCAGCAACCCTACAGGGACCAAAAACATTCAGTACTTC	CASSNPTGTKNIQYF
15	NA	TRBD2	TRBJ2-3	TRBV9	TGTGCCAGCAGCGTAACTAGCGGGGGCACAGATACGCAGTATTTT	CASSVTSGGTDTQYF
14	NA	NA	TRBJ1-1	TRBV13	TGTGCCAGCAGCCAGGGACACACGAACACTGAAGCTTTCTTT	CASSQGHTNTEAFF
14	NA	NA	TRBJ1-6	TRBV7-2	TGTGCCAGCACCCTCGGGGGTCGGGAGTCACCCCTCCACTTT	CASTLGGRESPLHF
14	once	NA	TRBJ2-5	TRBV27	TGTGCCAGTAGGGGCCCCTTTTACCAAGAGACCCAGTACTTC	CASRGPFYQETQYF
14	once	TRBD1	TRBJ2-5	TRBV5-1	TGCGCCAGCAGCTCTCTGACAGGGCCCGAGACCCAGTACTTC	CASSSLTGPETQYF
13	NA	NA	TRBJ1-5	TRBV2	TGTGCCAGCAGTGAAGAGGAGCCTAGGCCCCAGCATTTT	CASSEEEPRPQHF
12	NA	NA	TRBJ1-2	TRBV5-6	TGTGCCAGCAGCCCGGGGGTCTATGGCTACACCTTC	CASSPGVYGYTF
13	NA	NA	TRBJ2-2	TRBV5-1	TGCGCCAGCAGCGAAGGGGACACCGGGGAGCTGTTTTTT	CASSEGDTGELFF
13	NA	NA	TRBJ2-7	TRBV28	TGTGCCAGCAGAGTAGGACAAACCTACGAGCAGTACTTC	CASRVGQTYEQYF
18	once	TRBD2	TRBJ2-3	TRBV5-4	TGTGCCAGCAGCTTTGATCTAGCGGGGGGCTCTAGCACAGATACGCAGTATTTT	CASSFDLAGGSSTDTQYF
15	NA	NA	TRBJ1-3	TRBV28	TGTGCCAGCAGTTTAAACAGGCGCTCTGGAAACACCATATATTTT	CASSLNRRSGNTIYF
15	NA	NA	TRBJ2-3	TRBV4-2	TGTGCCAGCAGTCACGACTGGAAGTCCACAGATACGCAGTATTTT	CASSHDWKSTDTQYF
15	NA	NA	TRBJ1-3	TRBV5-6	TGTGCCAGCAGCCAGCCCCAGGGGCCTGGAAACACCATATATTTT	CASSQPQGPGNTIYF
14	few	NA	TRBJ2-7	TRBV18	TGTGCCAGCTCACCAATCTCAGGGTCCTACGAGCAGTACTTC	CASSPISGSYEQYF
16	NA	TRBD2	TRBJ2-1	TRBV9	TGTGCCAGCAGCGTCTTTAGTGCGGGGACTAACAATGAGCAGTTCTTC	CASSVFSAGTNNEQFF
15	NA	TRBD1	TRBJ1-4	TRBV10-3	TGTGCCATCAGTGAAGGGGACAGGGGAATGAAAAAGCTGTTTTTT	CAISEGDRGMKKLFF
19	NA	TRBD1	TRBJ1-1	TRBV18	TGTGCCAGCTCTCAACGAGGACGGACAGGGGAGGGGATGAACACTGAAGCTTTCTTT	CASSQRGRTGEGMNTEAFF
17	NA	TRBD2	TRBJ2-2	TRBV2	TGTGCCAGCAGTATCCTAGCTGGGAGCGGGGTCACCGGGGAGCTGTTTTTT	CASSILAGSGVTGELFF
14	NA	TRBD1	TRBJ2-5	TRBV29-1	TGCAGCGTGGAACCGGGACAGGGCTGGGAGACCCAGTACTTC	CSVEPGQGWETQYF
16	NA	TRBD1	TRBJ1-1	TRBV7-9	TGTGCCAGCAGCTTCACAGGGGGCGCGTTGAACACTGAAGCTTTCTTT	CASSFTGGALNTEAFF
15	once	NA	TRBJ2-7	TRBV27	TGTGCCAGCAGCTATAAAATTGAGTGGAGGCACGAGCAGTACTTC	CASSYKIEWRHEQYF
15	NA	TRBD1	TRBJ1-2	TRBV4-1	TGCGCCAGCAGCCCGTACAACAGGGGTGACTATGGCTACACCTTC	CASSPYNRGDYGYTF
13	NA	TRBD1	TRBJ1-5	TRBV7-9	TGTGCCAGCAGCTTAGGAGGGGACAGCCCCCAGCATTTT	CASSLGGDSPQHF
13	NA	NA	TRBJ1-2	TRBV10-3	TGTGCCATCACTGGGCGGGCGACTAATGGCTACACCTTC	CAITGRATNGYTF
13	few	NA	TRBJ2-1	TRBV5-1	TGCGCCAGCAGCTCAACTAGGACCAATGAGCAGTTCTTC	CASSSTRTNEQFF
14	NA	NA	TRBJ2-4	TRBV7-6	TGTGCCAGCAGCTTAGCGCAGCCAGGAGGGATTCAGTACTTC	CASSLAQPGGIQYF
16	NA	NA	TRBJ2-3	TRBV4-1	TGCGCCAGCAGCCAAGGGGGGGTGGGCCGCCCAGATACGCAGTATTTT	CASSQGGVGRPDTQYF
13	NA	NA	TRBJ1-6	TRBV14	TGTGCCAGCAGCCAGGAATGGCGGTCACCCCTCCACTTT	CASSQEWRSPLHF
12	few	NA	TRBJ1-6	TRBV9	TGTGCCAGCAGCTCAAATAGATCACCCCTCCACTTT	CASSSNRSPLHF
16	once	NA	TRBJ1-5	TRBV12-5	TGTGCTAGTGGTTTGACCGGGTTAAATAGCAATCAGCCCCAGCATTTT	CASGLTGLNSNQPQHF
16	once	TRBD1	TRBJ2-2	TRBV2	TGTGCCAGCAGTGACCGGGACAGGGGGCATGGCGGGGAGCTGTTTTTT	CASSDRDRGHGGELFF